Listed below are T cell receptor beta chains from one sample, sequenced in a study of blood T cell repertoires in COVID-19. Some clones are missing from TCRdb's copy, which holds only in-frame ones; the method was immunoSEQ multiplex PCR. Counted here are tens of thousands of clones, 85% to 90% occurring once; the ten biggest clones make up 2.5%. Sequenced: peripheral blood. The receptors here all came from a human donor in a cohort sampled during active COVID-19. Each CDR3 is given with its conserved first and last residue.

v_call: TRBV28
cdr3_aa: CASSARTLAGGPDTQYF

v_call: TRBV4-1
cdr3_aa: CASSPGTGNSPLHF

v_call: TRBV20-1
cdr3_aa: CSASKGGSVYTF

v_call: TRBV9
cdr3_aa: CASNKREVDTQYF

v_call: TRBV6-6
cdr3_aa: CAVAQQETQYF

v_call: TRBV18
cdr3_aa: CASSPSSDNQPQHF

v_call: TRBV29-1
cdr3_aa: CSVNTGVRGEAFF

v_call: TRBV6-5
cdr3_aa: CASTTSGSLYGYTF

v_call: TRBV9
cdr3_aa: CASSVGRGSGNTIYF

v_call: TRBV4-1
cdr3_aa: CASTGGRGRNTQYF

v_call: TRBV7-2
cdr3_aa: CASSSAPREGKLFF

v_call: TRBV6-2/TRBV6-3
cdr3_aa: CASRPPGTGGLNEQYF

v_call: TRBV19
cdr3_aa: CASGGKLGVFGNTIYF

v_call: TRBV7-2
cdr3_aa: CASSMTSGTTYEQYF

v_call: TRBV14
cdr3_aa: CASSYAGTGRRQQYF

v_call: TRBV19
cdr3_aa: CASRQGNSYEQYF

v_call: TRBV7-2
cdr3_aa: CASSLTYLADTQYF

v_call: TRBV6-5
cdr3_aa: CASSGTVNQPQHF

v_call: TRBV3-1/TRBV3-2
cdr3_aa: CASGGLAGTEQYF

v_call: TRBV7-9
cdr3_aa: CASSLGQAGTDTQYF

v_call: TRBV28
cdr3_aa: CASGRLAGGRWNIQYF

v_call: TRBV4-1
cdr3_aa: CASSQDNSNEKLFF

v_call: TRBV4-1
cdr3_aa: CASSQGKAGGAEAFF

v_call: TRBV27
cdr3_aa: CASSLGGVGAYEQYF

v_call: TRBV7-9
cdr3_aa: CASSLDADGYGYTF

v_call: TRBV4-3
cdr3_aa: CASSQGTGTEAFF

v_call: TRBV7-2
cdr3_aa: CASRRDVDTQYF

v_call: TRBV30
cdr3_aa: CAWTRDATNEKLFF

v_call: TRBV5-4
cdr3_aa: CASNPPQQHNEQFF

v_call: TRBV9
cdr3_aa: CASSVFGTNTGELFF

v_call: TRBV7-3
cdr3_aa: CASSLGTGRTGELFF